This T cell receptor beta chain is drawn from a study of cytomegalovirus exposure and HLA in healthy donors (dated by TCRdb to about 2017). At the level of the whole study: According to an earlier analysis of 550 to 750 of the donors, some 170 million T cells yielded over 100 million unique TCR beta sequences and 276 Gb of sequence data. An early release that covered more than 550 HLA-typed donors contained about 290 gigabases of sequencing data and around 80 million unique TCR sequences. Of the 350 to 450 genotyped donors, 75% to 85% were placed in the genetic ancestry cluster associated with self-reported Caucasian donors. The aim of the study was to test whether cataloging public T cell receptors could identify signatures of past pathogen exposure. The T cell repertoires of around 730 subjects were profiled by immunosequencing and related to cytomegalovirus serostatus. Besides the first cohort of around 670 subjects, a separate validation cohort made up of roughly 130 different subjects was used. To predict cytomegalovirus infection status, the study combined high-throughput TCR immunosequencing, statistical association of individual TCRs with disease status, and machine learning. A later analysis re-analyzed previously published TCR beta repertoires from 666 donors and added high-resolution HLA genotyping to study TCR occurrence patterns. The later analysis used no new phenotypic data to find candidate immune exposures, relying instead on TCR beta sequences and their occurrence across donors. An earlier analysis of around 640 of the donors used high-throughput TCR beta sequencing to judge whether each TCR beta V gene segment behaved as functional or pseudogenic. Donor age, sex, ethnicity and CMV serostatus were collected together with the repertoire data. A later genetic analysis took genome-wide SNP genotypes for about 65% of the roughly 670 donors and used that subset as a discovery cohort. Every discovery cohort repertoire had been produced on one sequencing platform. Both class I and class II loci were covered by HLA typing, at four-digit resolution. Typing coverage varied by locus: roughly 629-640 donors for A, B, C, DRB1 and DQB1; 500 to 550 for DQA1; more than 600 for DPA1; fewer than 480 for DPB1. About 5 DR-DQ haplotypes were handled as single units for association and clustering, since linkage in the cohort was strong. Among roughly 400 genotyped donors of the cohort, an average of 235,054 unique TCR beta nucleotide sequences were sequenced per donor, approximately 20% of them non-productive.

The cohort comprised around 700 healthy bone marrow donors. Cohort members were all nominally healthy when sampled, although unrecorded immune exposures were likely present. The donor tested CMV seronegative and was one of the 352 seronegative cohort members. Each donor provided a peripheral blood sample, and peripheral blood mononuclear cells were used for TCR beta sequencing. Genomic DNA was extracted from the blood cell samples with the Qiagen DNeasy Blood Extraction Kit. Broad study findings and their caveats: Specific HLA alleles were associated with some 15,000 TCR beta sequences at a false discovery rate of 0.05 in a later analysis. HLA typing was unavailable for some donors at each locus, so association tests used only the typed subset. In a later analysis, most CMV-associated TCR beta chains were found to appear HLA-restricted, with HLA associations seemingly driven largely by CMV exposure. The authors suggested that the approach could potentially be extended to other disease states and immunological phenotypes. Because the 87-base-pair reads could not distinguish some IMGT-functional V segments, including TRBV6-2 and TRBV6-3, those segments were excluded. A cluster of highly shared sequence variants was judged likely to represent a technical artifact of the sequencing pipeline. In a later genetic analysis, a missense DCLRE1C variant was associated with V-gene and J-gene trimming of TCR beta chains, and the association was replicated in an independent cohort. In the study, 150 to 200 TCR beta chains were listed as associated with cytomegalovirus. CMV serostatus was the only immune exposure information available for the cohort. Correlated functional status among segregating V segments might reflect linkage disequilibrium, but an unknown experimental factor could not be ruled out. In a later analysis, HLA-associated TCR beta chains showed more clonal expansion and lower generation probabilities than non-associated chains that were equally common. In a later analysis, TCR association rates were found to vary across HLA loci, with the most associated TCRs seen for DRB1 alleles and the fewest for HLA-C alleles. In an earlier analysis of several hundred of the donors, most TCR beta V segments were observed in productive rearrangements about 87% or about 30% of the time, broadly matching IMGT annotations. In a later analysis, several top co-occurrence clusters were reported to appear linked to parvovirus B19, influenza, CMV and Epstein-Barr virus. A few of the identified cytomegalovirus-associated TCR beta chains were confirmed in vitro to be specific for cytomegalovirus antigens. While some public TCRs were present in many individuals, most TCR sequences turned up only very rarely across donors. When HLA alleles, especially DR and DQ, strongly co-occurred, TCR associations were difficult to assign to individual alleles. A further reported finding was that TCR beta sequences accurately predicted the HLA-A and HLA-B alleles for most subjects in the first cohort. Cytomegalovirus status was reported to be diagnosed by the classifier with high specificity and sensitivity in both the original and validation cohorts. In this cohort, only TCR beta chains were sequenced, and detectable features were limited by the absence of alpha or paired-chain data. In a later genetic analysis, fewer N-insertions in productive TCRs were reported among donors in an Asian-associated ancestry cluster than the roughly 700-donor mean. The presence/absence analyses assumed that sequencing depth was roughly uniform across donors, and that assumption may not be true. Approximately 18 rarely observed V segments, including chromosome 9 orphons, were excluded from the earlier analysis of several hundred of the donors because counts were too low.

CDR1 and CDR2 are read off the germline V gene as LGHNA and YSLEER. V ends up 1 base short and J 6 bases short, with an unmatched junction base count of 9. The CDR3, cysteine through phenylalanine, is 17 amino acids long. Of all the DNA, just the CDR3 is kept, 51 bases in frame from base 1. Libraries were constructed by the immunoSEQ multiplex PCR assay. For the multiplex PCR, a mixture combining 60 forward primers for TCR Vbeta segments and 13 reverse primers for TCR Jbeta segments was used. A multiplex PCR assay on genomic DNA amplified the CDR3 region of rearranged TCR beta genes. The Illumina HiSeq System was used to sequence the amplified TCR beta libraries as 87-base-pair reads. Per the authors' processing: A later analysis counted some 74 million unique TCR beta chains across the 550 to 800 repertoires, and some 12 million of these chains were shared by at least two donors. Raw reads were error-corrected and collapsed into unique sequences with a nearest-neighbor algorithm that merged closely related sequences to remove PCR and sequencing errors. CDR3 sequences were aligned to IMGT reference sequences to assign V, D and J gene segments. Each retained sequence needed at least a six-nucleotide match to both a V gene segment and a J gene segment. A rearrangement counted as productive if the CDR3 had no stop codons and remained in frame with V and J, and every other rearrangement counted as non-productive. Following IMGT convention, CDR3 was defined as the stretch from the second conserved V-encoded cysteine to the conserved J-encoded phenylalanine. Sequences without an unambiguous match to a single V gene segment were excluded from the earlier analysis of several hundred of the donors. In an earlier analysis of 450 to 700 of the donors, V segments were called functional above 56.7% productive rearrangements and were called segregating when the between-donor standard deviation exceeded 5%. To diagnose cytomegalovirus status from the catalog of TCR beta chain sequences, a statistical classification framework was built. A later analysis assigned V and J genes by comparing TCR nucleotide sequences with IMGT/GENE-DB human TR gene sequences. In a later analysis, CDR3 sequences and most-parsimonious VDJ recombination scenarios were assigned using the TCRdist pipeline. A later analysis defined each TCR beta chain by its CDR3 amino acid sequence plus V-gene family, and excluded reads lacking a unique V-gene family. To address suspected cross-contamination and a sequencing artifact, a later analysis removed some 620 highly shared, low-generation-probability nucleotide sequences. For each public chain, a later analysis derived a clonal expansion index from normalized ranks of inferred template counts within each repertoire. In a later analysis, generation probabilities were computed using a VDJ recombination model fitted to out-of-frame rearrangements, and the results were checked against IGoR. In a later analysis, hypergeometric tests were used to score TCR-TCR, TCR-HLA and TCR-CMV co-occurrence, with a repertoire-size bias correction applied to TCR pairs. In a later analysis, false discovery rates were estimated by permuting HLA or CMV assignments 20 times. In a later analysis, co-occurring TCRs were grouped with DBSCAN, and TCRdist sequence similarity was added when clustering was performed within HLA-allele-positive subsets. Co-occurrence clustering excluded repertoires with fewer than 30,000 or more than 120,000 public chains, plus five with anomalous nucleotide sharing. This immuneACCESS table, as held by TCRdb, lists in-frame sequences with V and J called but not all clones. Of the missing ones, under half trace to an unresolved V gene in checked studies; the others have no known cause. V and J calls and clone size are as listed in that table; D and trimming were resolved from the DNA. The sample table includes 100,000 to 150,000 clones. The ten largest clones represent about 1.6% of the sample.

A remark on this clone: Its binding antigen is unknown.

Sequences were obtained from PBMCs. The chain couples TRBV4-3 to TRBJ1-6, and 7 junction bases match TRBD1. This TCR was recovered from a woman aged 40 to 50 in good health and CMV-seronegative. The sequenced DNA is TGCGCCAGCAGCCAAGGGGACAGCCGTCACGTTAATTCACCCCTCCACTTT. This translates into CASSQGDSRHVNSPLHF.